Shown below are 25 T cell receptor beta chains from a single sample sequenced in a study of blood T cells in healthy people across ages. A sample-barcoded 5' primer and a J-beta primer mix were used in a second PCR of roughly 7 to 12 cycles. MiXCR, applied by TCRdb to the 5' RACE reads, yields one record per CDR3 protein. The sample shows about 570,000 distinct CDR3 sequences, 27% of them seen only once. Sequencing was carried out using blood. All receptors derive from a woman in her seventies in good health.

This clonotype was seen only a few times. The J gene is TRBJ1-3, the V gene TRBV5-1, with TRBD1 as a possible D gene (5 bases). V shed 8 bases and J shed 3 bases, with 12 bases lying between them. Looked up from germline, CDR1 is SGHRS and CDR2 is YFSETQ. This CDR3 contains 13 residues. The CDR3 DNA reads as TGCGCCAGTCAACTCGGGGGTGGAAACACCATATATTTT. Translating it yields CASQLGGGNTIYF.

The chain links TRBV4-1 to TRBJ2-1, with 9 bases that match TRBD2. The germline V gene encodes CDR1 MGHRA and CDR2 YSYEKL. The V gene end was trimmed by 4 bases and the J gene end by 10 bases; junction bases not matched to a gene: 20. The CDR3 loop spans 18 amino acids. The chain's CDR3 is CASSPPSGANRAGVEQFF. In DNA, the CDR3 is TGCGCCAGCAGCCCGCCTAGCGGGGCTAATCGGGCCGGGGTAGAGCAGTTCTTC.

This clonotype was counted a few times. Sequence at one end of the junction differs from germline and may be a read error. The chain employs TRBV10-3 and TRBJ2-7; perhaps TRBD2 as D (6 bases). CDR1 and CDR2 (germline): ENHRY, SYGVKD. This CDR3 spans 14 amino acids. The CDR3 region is CAICEGRRAHEQYF. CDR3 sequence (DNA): TGTGCCATCTGTGAGGGACGGAGGGCCCACGAGCAGTACTTC.

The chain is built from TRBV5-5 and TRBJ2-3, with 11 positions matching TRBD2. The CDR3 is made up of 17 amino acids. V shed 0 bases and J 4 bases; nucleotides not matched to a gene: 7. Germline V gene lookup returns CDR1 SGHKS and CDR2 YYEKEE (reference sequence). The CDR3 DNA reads TGTGCCAGCAGCTTGGAAGCTAGCGGGAGGACCTCAGATACGCAGTATTTT. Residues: CASSLEASGRTSDTQYF.

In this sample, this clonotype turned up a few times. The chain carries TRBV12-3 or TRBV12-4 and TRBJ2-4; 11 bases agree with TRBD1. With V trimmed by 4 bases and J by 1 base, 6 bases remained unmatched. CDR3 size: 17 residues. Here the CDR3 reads CASSWTGGGRAKNIQYF. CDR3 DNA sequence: TGTGCCAGCAGTTGGACAGGGGGCGGCAGGGCCAAAAACATTCAGTACTTC.

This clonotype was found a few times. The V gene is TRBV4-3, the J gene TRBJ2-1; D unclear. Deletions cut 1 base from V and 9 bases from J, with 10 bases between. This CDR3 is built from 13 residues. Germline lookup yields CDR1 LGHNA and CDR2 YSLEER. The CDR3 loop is CASSQGKYGEQFF. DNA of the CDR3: TGCGCCAGCAGCCAAGGGAAGTATGGTGAGCAGTTCTTC.

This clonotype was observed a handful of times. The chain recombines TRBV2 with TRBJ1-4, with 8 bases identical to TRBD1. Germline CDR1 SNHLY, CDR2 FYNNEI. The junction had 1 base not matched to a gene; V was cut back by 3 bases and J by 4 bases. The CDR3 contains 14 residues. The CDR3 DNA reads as TGTGCCAGCAGTGAGGGACAGGTTAATGAAAAACTGTTTTTT. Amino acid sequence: CASSEGQVNEKLFF. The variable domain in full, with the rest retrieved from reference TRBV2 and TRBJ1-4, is EPEVTQTPSHQVTQMGQEVILRCVPISNHLYFYWYRQILGQKVEFLVSFYNNEISEKSEIFDDQFSVERPDGSNFTLKIRSTKLEDSAMYFCASSEGQVNEKLFFGSGTQLSVL.

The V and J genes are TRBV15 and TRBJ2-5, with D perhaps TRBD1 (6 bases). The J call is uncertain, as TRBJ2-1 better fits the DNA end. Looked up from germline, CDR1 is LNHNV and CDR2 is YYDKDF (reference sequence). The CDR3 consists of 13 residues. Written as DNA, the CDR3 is TGTGCCACCAGCATTGGGGGCCACAATGAGCAGTTCTTC. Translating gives CATSIGGHNEQFF.

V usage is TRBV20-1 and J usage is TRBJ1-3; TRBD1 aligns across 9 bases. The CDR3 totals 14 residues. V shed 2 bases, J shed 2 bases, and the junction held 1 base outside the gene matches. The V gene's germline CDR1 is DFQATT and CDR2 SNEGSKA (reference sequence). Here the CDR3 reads CSARTGGPGNTIYF. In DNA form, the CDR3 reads TGCAGTGCTAGAACAGGGGGCCCTGGAAACACCATATATTTT.

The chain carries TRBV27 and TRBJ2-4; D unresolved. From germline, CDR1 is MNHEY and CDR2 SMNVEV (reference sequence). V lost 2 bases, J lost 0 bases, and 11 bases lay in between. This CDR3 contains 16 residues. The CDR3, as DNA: TGTGCCAGCAGTTTAGAGGCCCCTCTAGCCAAAAACATTCAGTACTTC. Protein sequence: CASSLEAPLAKNIQYF.

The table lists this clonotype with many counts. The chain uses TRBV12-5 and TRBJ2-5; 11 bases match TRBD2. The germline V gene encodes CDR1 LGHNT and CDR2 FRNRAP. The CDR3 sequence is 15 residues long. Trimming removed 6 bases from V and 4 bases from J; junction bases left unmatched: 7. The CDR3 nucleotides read TGTGCTAGTGGATACCTCACTAGCGGGGGAGAGACCCAGTACTTC. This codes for CASGYLTSGGETQYF.

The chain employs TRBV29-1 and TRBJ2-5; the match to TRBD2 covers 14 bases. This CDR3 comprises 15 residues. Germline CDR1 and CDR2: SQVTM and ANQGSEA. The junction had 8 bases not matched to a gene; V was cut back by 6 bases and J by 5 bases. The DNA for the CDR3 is TGCAGCGTGCCGACTAGCGGGGGGGTAAGGGAGACCCAGTACTTC. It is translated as CSVPTSGGVRETQYF.

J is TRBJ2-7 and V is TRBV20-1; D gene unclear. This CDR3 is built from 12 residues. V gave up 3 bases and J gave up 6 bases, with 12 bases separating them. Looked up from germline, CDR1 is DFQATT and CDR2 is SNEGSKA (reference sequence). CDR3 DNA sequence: TGCAGTGCTAGTAGGCAGTTCACCGAGCAGTACTTC. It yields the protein CSASRQFTEQYF.

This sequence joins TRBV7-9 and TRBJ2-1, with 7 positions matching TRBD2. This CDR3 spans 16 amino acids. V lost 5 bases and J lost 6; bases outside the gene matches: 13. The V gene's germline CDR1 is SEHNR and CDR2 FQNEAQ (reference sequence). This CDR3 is CASSPSGALLGNEQFF. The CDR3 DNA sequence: TGTGCCAGCAGCCCCAGCGGGGCGCTTCTCGGCAATGAGCAGTTCTTC.

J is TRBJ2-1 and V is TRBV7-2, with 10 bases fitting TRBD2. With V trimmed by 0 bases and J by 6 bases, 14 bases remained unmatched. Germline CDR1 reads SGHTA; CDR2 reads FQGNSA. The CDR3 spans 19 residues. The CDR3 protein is CASSLASTSGGAVFNEQFF. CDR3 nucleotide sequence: TGTGCCAGCAGCTTAGCCTCAACCAGCGGGGGGGCCGTCTTCAATGAGCAGTTCTTC.

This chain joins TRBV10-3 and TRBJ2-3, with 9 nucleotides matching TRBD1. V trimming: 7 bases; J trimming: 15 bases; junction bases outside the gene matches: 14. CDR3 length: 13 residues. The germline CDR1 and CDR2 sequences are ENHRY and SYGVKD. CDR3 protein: CAITNIDRDRVYF. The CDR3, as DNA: TGTGCCATCACTAATATCGACCGGGACAGGGTATATTTT.

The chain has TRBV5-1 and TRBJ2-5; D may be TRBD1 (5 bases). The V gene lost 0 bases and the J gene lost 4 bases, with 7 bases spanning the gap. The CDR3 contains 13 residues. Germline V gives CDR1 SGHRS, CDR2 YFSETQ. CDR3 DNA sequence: TGCGCCAGCAGCTTGGCCCAGGGAGAGACCCAGTACTTC. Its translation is CASSLAQGETQYF.

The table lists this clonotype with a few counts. CDR3 residues: CASSLGGRGITF. As DNA, the CDR3 is TGTGCCAGCAGCTTAGGGGGGCGCGGTATCACCTTC. The gene calls are TRBV7-2 and TRBJ1-2, with D maybe TRBD1 (6 bases). Germline CDR1 is SGHTA and CDR2 is FQGNSA. The CDR3 extends over 12 amino acids. V lost 1 base and J 13 bases, leaving 13 bases between the germline ends.

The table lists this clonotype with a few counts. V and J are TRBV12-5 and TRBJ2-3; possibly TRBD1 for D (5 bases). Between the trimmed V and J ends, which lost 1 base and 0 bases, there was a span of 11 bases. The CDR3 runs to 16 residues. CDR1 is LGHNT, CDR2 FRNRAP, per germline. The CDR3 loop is CASGLGQHISTDTQYF. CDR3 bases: TGTGCTAGTGGTTTGGGACAGCACATCAGCACAGATACGCAGTATTTT. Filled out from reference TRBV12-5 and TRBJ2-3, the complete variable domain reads DARVTQTPRHKVTEMGQEVTMRCQPILGHNTVFWYRQTMMQGLELLAYFRNRAPLDDSGMPKDRFSAEMPDATLATLKIQPSEPRDSAVYFCASGLGQHISTDTQYFGPGTRLTVL.

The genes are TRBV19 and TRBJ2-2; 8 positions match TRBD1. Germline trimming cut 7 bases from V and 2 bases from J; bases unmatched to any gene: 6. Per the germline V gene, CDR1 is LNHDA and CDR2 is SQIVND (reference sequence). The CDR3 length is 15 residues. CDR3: CASNKDRGNTGELFF. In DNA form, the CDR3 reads TGTGCCAGTAACAAAGACAGGGGTAACACCGGGGAGCTGTTTTTT.

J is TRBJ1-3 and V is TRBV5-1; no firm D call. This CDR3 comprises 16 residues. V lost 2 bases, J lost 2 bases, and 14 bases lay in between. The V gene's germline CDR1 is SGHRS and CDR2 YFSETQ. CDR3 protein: CASSLEGIDAGNTIYF. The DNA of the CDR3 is TGCGCCAGCAGCTTAGAGGGAATAGATGCTGGAAACACCATATATTTT. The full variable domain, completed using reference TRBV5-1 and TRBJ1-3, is KAGVTQTPRYLIKTRGQQVTLSCSPISGHRSVSWYQQTPGQGLQFLFEYFSETQRNKGNFPGRFSGRQFSNSRSEMNVSTLELGDSALYLCASSLEGIDAGNTIYFGEGSWLTVV.

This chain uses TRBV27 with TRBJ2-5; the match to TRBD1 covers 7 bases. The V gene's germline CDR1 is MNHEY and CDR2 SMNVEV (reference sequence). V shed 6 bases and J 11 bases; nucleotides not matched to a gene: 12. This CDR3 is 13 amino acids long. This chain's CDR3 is CASSTLRGLKQYF. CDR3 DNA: TGTGCCAGCAGCACCCTCAGGGGGTTGAAGCAGTACTTC.

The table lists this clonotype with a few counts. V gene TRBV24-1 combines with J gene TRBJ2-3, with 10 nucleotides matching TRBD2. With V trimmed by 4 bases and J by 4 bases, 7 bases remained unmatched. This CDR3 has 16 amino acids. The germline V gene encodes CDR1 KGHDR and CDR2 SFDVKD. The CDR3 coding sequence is TGTGCCACCAGTGAGACACTAGCGGGGAATGCAGATACGCAGTATTTT. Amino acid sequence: CATSETLAGNADTQYF.

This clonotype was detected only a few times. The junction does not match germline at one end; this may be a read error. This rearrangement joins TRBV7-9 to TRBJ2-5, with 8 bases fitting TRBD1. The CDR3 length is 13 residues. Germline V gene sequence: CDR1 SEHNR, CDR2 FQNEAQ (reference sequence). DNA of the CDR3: TGTGGCAGCAGCCGGGACAGGAGAGAGACCCAGTACTTC. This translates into CGSSRDRRETQYF.

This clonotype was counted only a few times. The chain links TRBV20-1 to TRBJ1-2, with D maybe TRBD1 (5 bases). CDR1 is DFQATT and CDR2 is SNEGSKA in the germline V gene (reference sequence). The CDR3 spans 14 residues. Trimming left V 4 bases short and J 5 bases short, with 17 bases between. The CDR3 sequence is CSAMPPGQGYGYTF. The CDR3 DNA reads TGCAGTGCTATGCCTCCTGGGCAGGGTTATGGCTACACCTTC.